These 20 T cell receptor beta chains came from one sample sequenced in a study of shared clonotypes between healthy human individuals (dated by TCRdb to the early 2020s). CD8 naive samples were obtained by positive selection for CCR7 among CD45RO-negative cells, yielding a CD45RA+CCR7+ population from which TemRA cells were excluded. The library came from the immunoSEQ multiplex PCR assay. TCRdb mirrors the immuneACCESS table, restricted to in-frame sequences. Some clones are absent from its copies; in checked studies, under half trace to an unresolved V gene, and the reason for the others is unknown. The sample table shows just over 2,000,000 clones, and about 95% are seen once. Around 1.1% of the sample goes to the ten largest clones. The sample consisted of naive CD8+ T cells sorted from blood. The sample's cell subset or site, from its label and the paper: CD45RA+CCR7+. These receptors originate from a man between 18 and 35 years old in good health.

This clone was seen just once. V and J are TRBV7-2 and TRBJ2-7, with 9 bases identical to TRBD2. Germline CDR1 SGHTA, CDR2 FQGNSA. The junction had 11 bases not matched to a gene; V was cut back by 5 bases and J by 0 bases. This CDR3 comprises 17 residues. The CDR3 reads CASSPHGLAYSSYEQYF. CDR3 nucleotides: TGTGCCAGCAGCCCCCATGGACTAGCGTACAGCTCCTACGAGCAGTACTTC. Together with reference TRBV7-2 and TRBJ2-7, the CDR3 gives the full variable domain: GAGVSQSPSNKVTEKGKDVELRCDPISGHTALYWYRQSLGQGLEFLIYFQGNSAPDKSGLPSDRFSAERTGGSVSTLTIQRTQQEDSAVYLCASSPHGLAYSSYEQYFGPGTRLTVT.

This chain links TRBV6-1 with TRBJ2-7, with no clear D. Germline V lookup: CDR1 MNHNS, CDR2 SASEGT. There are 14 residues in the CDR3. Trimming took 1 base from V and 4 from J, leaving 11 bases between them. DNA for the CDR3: TGTGCCAGCAGTGAAGTTCACAGCCTGTACGAGCAGTACTTC. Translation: CASSEVHSLYEQYF.

The CDR3 spells CASGTGGYEQYF. CDR3 coding DNA: TGTGCCAGTGGGACAGGGGGCTACGAGCAGTACTTC. The chain combines TRBV6-6 with TRBJ2-7; TRBD1 aligns across 11 bases. Per germline, CDR1 MNHNY and CDR2 SVGAGI (reference sequence). The CDR3 runs to 12 residues. Trimming removed 9 bases from V and 3 bases from J; junction bases left unmatched: 1.

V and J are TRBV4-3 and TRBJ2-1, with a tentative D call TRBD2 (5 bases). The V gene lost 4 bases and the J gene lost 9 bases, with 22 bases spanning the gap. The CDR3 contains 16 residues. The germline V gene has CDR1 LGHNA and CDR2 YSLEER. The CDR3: CASSRSTSTSSTEQFF. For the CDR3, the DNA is TGCGCCAGCAGCCGGAGTACTAGTACGAGCAGTACTGAGCAGTTCTTC.

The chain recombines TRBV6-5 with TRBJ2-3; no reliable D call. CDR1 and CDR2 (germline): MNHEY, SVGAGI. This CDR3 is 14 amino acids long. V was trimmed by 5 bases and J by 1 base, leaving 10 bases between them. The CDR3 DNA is TGTGCCAGCAGTCTCAATCTGGGCACAGATACGCAGTATTTT. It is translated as CASSLNLGTDTQYF.

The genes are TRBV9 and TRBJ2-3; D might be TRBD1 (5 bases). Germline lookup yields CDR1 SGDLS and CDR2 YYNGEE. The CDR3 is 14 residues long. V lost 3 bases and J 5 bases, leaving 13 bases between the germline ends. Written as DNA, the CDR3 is TGTGCCAGCAGCGCAGGGTCCTGGGAAGATACGCAGTATTTT. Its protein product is CASSAGSWEDTQYF.

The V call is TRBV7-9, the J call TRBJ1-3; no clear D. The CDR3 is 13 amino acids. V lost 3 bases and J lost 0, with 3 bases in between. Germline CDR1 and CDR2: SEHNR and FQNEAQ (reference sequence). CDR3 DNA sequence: TGTGCCAGCAGCTTGGACTCTGGAAACACCATATATTTT. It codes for CASSLDSGNTIYF.

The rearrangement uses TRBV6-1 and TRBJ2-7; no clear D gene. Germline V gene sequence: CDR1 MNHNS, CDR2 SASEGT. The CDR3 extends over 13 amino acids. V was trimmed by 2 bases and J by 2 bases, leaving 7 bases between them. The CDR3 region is CASSELQTYEQYF. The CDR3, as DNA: TGTGCCAGCAGTGAACTTCAAACCTACGAGCAGTACTTC.

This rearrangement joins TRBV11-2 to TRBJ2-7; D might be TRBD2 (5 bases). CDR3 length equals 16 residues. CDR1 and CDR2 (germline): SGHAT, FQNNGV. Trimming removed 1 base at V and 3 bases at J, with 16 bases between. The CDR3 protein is CASSLGGLGGYYEQYF. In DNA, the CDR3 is TGTGCCAGCAGCTTAGGGGGTCTTGGAGGATACTACGAGCAGTACTTC.

The CDR3 bases are TGTGCCAGCAGCCAAACCCATGGGGGCGGGGAGCTGTTTTTT. Translating gives CASSQTHGGGELFF. The chain uses TRBV7-9 and TRBJ2-2; D may be TRBD1 or TRBD2 (5 bases each). With 5 bases removed from V and 7 bases from J, the gap between germline ends came to 14 bases. Looked up from germline, CDR1 is SEHNR and CDR2 is FQNEAQ (reference sequence). The CDR3 loop spans 14 amino acids.

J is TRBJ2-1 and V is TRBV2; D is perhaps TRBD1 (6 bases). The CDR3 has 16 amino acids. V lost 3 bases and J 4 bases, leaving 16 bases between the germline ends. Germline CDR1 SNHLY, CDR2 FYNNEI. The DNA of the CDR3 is TGTGCCAGCAGTGAGGCCCCCGGGACACTTTACAATGAGCAGTTCTTC. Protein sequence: CASSEAPGTLYNEQFF.

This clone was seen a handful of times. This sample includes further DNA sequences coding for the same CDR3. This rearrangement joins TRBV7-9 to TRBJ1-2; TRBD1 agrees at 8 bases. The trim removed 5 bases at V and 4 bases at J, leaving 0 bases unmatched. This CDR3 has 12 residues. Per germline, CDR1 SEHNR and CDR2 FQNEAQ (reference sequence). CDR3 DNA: TGTGCCAGCAGCGGACAGGGCTATGGCTACACCTTC. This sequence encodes CASSGQGYGYTF.

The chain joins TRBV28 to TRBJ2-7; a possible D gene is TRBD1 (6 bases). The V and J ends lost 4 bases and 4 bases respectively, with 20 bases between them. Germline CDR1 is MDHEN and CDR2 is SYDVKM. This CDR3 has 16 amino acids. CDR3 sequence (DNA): TGTGCCAGCAGTTCGGCAGCAGACAGGCACCCTTACGAGCAGTACTTC. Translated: CASSSAADRHPYEQYF.

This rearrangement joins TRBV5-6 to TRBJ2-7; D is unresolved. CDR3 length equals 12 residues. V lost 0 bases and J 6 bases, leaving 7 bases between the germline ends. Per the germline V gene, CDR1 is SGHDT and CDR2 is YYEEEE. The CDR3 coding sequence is TGTGCCAGCAGCTTGGATGACGGCGAGCAGTACTTC. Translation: CASSLDDGEQYF.

CDR3 loop: CASSLSTGERGETQYF. The CDR3 DNA follows: TGTGCCAGCAGTTTATCGACAGGGGAAAGAGGAGAGACCCAGTACTTC. This chain joins TRBV27 and TRBJ2-5; 8 bases map to TRBD1. The CDR3 sequence is 16 residues long. V gave up 0 bases and J gave up 4 bases; unmatched junction bases: 7. Germline CDR1 reads MNHEY; CDR2 reads SMNVEV (reference sequence).

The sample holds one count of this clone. The CDR3 bases are TGTGCCAGCAGCTTAGTTCTGTGGGCCGGGGACAGGGATGCTAATGAAAAACTGTTTTTT. This sequence encodes CASSLVLWAGDRDANEKLFF. The chain couples TRBV7-8 to TRBJ1-4; TRBD1 matches at 9 bases. Germline CDR1 SGHVS, CDR2 FQNEAQ. The V gene end was trimmed by 1 base and the J gene end by 3 bases; junction bases not matched to a gene: 15. This CDR3 is 20 amino acids long.

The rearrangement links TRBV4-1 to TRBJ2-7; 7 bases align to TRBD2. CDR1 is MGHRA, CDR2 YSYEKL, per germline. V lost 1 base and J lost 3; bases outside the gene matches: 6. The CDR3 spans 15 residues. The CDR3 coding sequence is TGCGCCAGCAGCCAAGCCCGGGGGGTGGACTACGAGCAGTACTTC. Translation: CASSQARGVDYEQYF.

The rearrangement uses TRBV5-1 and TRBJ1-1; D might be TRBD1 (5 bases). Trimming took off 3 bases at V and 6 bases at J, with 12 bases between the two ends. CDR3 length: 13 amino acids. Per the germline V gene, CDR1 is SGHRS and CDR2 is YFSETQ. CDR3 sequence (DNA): TGCGCCAGCAGCTCGAATGGGGGATCTGAAGCTTTCTTT. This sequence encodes CASSSNGGSEAFF.

CDR3 in DNA: TGTGCCTGGAGCGGGACCGGACGCTCTGGAAACACCATATATTTT. Translation: CAWSGTGRSGNTIYF. This chain links TRBV30 with TRBJ1-3, with D possibly matching TRBD1 (5 bases). Germline V gene data show CDR1 as GTSNPN and CDR2 as SVGIG (reference sequence). With 3 bases removed from V and 0 bases from J, the gap between germline ends came to 12 bases. The CDR3 has 15 residues.

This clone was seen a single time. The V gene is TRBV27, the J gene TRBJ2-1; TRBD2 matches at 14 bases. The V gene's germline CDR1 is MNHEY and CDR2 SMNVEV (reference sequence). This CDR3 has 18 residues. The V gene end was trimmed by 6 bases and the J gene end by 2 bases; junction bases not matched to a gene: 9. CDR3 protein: CASSGLAGGNGPYNEQFF. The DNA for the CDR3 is TGTGCCAGCAGCGGACTAGCGGGAGGCAATGGACCCTACAATGAGCAGTTCTTC.